The T cell receptor (beta chain) under discussion was sequenced for a study of Ad26.COV2.S vaccination and SARS-CoV-2 variants (dated by TCRdb to about 2021). With regard to the full study: Vaccine-arm donors came from COV1001, a multicentre, randomized, double-blind, placebo-controlled phase I-IIa trial of Ad26.COV2.S in healthy adults. Ad26.COV2.S was administered intramuscularly at a dose of 5x10^10 or 1x10^11 viral particles, either as one shot or as two shots given 56 days apart. The specificity and breadth of SARS-CoV-2-reactive T cell receptors after Ad26.COV2.S vaccination were assessed by TCRbeta repertoire sequencing. A total of approximately 30 samples were included in the TCR-sequenced set, comprising roughly 19 Ad26.COV2.S vaccine recipients, 5 placebo recipients and 8 SARS-CoV-2 convalescent individuals. Trial participants were randomized into five groups of five, in which low-dose or high-dose Ad26.COV2.S was given once or twice, or placebo was given on both occasions. Throughout the experiments and outcome assessment, investigators stayed blinded to trial group allocation.

The immunoSEQ Assay was used to sequence TCRbeta CDR3 regions. After extraction, genomic DNA underwent amplification by bias-controlled multiplex PCR, followed by high-throughput sequencing. The paper's processing steps were these. To quantify the absolute abundance of every unique TCRbeta CDR3 region, sequences were collapsed and filtered. Usable DNA was measured by amplifying reference genes present in all nucleated cells, and TCRbeta template counts were normalized to that usable DNA to estimate T cell fraction. Repertoire TCRs were annotated as SARS-CoV-2-specific when V gene, CDR3 amino acid sequence and J gene were exactly matched to a known reactive TCR set. MIRA supplied the reference SARS-CoV-2 TCR set, which was filtered for enrichment in COVID-19-positive ImmuneCODE repertoires so that public or cross-reactive TCRs were removed. Using the MIRA antigens, annotated TCRs were further analysed by specific ORF or by position within an ORF. Breadth was defined as the number of annotated unique rearrangements divided by the total number of unique productive rearrangements, and depth was defined as the summed frequency of the annotated unique rearrangements. Two-sided Wilcoxon rank-sum tests were used to compare TCR breadth between groups. TCRdb holds this immuneACCESS table with in-frame rearrangements only. Some clones are missing; in checked studies, unresolved V genes explain under half, and the rest has no known cause. V, J and clone size reflect that table, while D and trimming were determined from the DNA. This sample lists about 280,000 clones; more than 70% were detected once. The top ten constitute roughly 3.5% of the sample.

The intended sense of this specimen's treatment or condition label: roughly 20 received Ad26.COV2.S at low or high dose, single or two shots; a few received placebo; per-sample allocation not given. For vaccine and placebo recipients, the sequenced repertoires came from samples collected on day 63 after the first injection. Between 29 July and 7 August 2020, Cohort 1b enrolled 20 to 30 adults aged 18-55 years at one site in Boston, USA. Ad26.COV2.S was a replication-incompetent adenovirus type 26 vector expressing a prefusion-stabilized SARS-CoV-2 spike protein from the original Wuhan strain. To note about this clone: Its recognized antigen is unknown. No much larger clone exists at a distance of one base, and base qualities are not known.

CDR1 is given as LNHDA and CDR2 as SQIVND, both from the germline V gene (reference sequence). The CDR3 numbers 13 residues from cysteine through phenylalanine. Only the CDR3 portion is preserved as DNA: 39 bases, with reading frame beginning at the first base. The V and J ends are trimmed by 7 bases and 6 bases, leaving 15 bases between them. The study at large found these results: Comparable non-spike TCR breadth was observed between vaccine and placebo recipients, consistent with only spike being contained in the vaccine. The study was not powered to compare responses between vaccine doses or regimens. Higher spike-specific TCR breadth was observed in Ad26.COV2.S recipients than in placebo recipients (P = 0.0014). The authors noted that the TCR breadth and depth analyses may have underestimated total T cell responses. After vaccination, spike-specific CD8+ and CD4+ T cell responses were reported to show substantial breadth.

The chain uses TRBV19 and TRBJ1-2; the D gene remains uncertain. The material sequenced was peripheral blood, taken in a trial of Ad26.COV2.S vaccine versus placebo. The TCR was taken from a person between 18 and 59 years old who received the Ad26.COV2.S COVID-19 vaccine or a placebo. The DNA sequence is as follows: TGTGCCAGTACCCCTAGCGGGGTAGATGGCTACACCTTC. Its protein product is CASTPSGVDGYTF.